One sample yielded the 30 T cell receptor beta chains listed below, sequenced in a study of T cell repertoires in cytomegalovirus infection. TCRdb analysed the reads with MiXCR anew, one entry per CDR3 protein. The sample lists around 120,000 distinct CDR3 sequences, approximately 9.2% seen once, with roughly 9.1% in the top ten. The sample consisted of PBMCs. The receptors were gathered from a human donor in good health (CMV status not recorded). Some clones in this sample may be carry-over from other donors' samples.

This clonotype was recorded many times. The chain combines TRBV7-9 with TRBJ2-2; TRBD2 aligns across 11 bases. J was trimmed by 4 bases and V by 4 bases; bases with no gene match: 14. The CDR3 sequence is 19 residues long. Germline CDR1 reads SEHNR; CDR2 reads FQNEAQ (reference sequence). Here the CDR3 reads CASSSPPSTSGEVTGELFF. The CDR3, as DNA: TGTGCCAGCAGCTCCCCTCCCTCGACTAGCGGGGAGGTCACCGGGGAGCTGTTTTTT.

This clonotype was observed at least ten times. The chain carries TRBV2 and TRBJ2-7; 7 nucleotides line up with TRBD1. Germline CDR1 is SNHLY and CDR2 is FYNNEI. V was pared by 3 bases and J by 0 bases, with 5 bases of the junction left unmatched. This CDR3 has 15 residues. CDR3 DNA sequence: TGTGCCAGCAGTGATTTCCGGGACAGCTCCTACGAGCAGTACTTC. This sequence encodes CASSDFRDSSYEQYF. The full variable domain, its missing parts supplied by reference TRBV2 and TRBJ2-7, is EPEVTQTPSHQVTQMGQEVILRCVPISNHLYFYWYRQILGQKVEFLVSFYNNEISEKSEIFDDQFSVERPDGSNFTLKIRSTKLEDSAMYFCASSDFRDSSYEQYFGPGTRLTVT.

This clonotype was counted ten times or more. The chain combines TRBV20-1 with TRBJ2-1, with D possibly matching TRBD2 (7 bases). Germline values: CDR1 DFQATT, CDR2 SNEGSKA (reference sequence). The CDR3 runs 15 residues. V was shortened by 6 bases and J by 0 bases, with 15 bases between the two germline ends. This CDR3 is CSARGGESSYNEQFF. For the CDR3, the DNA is TGCAGTGCCCGAGGGGGGGAGAGCTCCTACAATGAGCAGTTCTTC.

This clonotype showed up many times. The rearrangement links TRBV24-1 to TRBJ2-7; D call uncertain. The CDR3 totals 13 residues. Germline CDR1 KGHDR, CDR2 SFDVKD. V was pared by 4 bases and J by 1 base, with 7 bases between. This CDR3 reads CATSEIGSYEQYF. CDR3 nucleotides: TGTGCCACCAGTGAAATCGGTTCCTACGAGCAGTACTTC.

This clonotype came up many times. The CDR3 nucleotides read TGTGCCTGGAGTAACGGACAGGCGATTACCTACAATGAGCAGTTCTTC. Protein: CAWSNGQAITYNEQFF. V gene TRBV30 combines with J gene TRBJ2-1; 7 bases map to TRBD1. Per the germline V gene, CDR1 is GTSNPN and CDR2 is SVGIG (reference sequence). The CDR3 loop spans 16 amino acids. The V and J ends lost 2 bases and 2 bases, in that order; junction bases with no gene match: 9. The complete variable domain, with remaining parts taken from reference TRBV30 and TRBJ2-1, reads SQTIHQWPATLVQPVGSPLSLECTVEGTSNPNLYWYRQAAGRGLQLLFYSVGIGQISSEVPQNLSASRPQDRQFILSSKKLLLSDSGFYLCAWSNGQAITYNEQFFGPGTRLTVL.

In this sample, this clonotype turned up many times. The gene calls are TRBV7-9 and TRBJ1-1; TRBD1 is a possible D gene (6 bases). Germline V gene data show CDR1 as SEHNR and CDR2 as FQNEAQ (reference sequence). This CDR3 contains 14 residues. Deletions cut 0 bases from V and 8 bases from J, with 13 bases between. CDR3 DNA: TGTGCCAGCAGCTTAGCGGGGGGCGTTATAGAAGCTTTCTTT. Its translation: CASSLAGGVIEAFF.

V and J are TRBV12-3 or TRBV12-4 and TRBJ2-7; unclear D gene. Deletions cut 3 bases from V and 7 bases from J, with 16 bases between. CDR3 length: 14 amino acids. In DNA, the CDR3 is TGTGCCAGCAGTTTTGGACGGACCTCTGGGGAGCAGTACTTC. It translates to CASSFGRTSGEQYF.

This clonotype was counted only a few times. The CDR3 is CSAPDGYGYTF. In nucleotides, the CDR3 is TGCAGTGCGCCGGACGGCTATGGCTACACCTTC. V usage is TRBV20-1 and J usage is TRBJ1-2; D is unclear. This CDR3 region has 11 residues. Germline V gene sequence: CDR1 DFQATT, CDR2 SNEGSKA (reference sequence). Trimming shortened V by 6 bases and J by 4 bases, and 9 bases separated the two germline ends.

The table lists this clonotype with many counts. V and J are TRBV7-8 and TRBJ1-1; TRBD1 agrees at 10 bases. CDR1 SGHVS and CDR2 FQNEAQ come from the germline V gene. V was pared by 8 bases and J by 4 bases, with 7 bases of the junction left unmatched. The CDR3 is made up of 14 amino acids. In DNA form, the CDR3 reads TGTGCCAGCCTGACGGGACAGGGGAGCACTGAAGCTTTCTTT. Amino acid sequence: CASLTGQGSTEAFF. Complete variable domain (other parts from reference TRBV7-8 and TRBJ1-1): GAGVSQSPRYKVAKRGQDVALRCDPISGHVSLFWYQQALGQGPEFLTYFQNEAQLDKSGLPSDRFFAERPEGSVSTLKIQRTQQEDSAVYLCASLTGQGSTEAFFGQGTRLTVV.

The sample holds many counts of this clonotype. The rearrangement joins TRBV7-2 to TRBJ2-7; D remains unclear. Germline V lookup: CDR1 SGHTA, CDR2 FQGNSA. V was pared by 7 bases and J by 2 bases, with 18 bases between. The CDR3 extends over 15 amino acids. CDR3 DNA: TGTGCCAGCAACTCGCCCCTCCCCCGGGCCTACGAGCAGTACTTC. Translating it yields CASNSPLPRAYEQYF.

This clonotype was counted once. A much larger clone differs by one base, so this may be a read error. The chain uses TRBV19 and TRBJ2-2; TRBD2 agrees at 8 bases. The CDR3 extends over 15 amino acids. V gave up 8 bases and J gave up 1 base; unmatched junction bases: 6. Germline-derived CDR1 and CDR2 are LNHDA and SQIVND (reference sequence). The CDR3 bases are TGTGCCAGTCTATCGAGCGGGGGGAACACCGGGGAGCTGTTTTTT. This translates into CASLSSGGNTGELFF.

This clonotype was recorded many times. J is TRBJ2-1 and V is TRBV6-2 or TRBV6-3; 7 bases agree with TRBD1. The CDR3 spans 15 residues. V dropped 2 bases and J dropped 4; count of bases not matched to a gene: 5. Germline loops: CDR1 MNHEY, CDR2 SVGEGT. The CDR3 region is CASSYLGQAYNEQFF. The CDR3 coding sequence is TGTGCCAGCAGTTACCTCGGACAGGCTTACAATGAGCAGTTCTTC.

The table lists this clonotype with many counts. The CDR3 bases are TGTGCCAGCAGCTTAGGGTTCGGCAGGCGGGACAATTCACCCCTCCACTTT. This codes for CASSLGFGRRDNSPLHF. The V gene is TRBV5-6, the J gene TRBJ1-6; TRBD1 is a possible D gene (5 bases). The CDR3 consists of 17 residues. Trimming pared 2 bases from V and 7 bases from J, leaving 19 bases between. Per germline, CDR1 SGHDT and CDR2 YYEEEE.

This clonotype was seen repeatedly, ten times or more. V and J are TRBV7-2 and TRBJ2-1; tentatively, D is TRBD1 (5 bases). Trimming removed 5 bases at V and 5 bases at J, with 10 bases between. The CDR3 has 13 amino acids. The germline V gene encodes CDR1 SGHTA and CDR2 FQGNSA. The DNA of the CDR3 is TGTGCCAGCAGCAAAGGGGTCGACAATGAGCAGTTCTTC. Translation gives CASSKGVDNEQFF.

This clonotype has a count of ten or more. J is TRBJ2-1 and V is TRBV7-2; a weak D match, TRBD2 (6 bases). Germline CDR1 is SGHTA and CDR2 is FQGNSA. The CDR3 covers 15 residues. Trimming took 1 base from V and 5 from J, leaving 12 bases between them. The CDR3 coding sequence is TGTGCCAGCAGCTTAGTACTAGCCGAAAACAATGAGCAGTTCTTC. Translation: CASSLVLAENNEQFF.

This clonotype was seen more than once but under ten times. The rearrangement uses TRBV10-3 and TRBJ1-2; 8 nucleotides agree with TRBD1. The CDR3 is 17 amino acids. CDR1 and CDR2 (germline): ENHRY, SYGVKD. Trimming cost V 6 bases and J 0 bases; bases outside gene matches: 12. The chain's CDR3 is CAISARGRGRANYGYTF. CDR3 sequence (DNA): TGTGCCATCAGCGCACGAGGCAGGGGGCGAGCTAACTATGGCTACACCTTC.

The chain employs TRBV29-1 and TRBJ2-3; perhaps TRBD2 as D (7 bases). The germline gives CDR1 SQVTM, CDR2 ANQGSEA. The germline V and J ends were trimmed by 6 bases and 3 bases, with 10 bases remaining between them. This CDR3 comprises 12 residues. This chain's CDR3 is CSVRGATDTQYF. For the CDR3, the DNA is TGCAGCGTCCGGGGGGCAACAGATACGCAGTATTTT.

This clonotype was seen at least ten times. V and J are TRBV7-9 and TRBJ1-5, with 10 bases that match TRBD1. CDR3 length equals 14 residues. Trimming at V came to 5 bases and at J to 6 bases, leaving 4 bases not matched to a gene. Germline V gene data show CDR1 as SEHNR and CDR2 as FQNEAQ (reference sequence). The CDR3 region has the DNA TGTGCCAGCAGCGGACAGGGGGAATCTCAGCCCCAGCATTTT. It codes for CASSGQGESQPQHF.

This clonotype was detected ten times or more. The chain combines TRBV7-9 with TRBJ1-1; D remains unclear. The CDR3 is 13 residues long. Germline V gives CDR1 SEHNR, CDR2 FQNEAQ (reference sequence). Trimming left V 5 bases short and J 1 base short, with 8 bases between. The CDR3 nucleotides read TGTGCCAGCAGCCAAAAGGAGAACACTGAAGCTTTCTTT. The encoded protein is CASSQKENTEAFF.

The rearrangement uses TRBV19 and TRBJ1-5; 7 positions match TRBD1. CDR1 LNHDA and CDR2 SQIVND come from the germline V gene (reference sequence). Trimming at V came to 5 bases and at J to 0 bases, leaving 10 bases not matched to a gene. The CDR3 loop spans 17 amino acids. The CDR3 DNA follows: TGTGCCAGTAGTCCTCTCTTCCGGGACAGTAGCAATCAGCCCCAGCATTTT. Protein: CASSPLFRDSSNQPQHF.

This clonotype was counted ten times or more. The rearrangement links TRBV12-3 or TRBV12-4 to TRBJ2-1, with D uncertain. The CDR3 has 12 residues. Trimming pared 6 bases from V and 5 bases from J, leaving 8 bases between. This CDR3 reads CASSRMNNEQFF. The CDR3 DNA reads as TGTGCCAGCAGCAGGATGAACAATGAGCAGTTCTTC.

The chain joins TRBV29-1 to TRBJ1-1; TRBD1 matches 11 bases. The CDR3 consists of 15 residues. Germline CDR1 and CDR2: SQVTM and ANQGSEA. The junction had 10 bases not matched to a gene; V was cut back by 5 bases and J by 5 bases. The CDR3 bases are TGCAGCGTTCTAGGACAGGGGGCGCGGAAGACTGAAGCTTTCTTT. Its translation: CSVLGQGARKTEAFF.

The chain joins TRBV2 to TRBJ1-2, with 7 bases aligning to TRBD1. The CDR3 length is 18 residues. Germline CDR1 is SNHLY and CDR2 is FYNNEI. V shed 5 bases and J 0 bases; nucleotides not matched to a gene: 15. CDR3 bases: TGTGCCAGCAGTTGGGCGGCAGTCGACAGGGTAGCTAACTATGGCTACACCTTC. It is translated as CASSWAAVDRVANYGYTF.

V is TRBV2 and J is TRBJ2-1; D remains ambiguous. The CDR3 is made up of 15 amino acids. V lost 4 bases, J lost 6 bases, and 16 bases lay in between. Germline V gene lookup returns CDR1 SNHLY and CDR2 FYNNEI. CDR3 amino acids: CASSASLVLINEQFF. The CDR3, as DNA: TGTGCCAGCAGTGCGTCCCTAGTATTAATCAATGAGCAGTTCTTC.

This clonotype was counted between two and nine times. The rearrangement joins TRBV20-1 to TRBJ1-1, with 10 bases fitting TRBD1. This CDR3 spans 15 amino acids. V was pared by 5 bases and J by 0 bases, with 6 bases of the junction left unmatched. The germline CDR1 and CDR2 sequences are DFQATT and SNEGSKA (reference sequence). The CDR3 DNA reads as TGCAGTGCTGGGGGACAGGGGAGAATGAACACTGAAGCTTTCTTT. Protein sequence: CSAGGQGRMNTEAFF.

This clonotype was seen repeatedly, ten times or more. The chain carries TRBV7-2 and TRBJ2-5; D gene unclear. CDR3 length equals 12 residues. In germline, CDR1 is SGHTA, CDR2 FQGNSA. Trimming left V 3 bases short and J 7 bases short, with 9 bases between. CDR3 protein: CASSLGKGTQYF. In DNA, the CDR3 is TGTGCCAGCAGCTTGGGGAAAGGGACCCAGTACTTC. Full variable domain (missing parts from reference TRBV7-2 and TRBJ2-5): GAGVSQSPSNKVTEKGKDVELRCDPISGHTALYWYRQSLGQGLEFLIYFQGNSAPDKSGLPSDRFSAERTGGSVSTLTIQRTQQEDSAVYLCASSLGKGTQYFGPGTRLLVL.

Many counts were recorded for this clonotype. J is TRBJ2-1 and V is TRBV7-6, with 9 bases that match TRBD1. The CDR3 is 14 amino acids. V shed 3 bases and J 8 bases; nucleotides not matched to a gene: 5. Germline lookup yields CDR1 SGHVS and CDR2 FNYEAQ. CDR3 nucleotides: TGTGCCAGCAGCTTTCCGGGACAGGGATATGAGCAGTTCTTC. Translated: CASSFPGQGYEQFF.

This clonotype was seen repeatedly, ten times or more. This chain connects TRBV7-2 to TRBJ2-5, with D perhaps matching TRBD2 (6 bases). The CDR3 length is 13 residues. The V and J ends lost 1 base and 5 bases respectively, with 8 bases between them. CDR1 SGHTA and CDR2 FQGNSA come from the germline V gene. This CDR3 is CASSLVGGETQYF. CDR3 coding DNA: TGTGCCAGCAGCTTAGTCGGAGGGGAGACCCAGTACTTC. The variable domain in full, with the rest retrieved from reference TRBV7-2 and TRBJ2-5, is GAGVSQSPSNKVTEKGKDVELRCDPISGHTALYWYRQSLGQGLEFLIYFQGNSAPDKSGLPSDRFSAERTGGSVSTLTIQRTQQEDSAVYLCASSLVGGETQYFGPGTRLLVL.

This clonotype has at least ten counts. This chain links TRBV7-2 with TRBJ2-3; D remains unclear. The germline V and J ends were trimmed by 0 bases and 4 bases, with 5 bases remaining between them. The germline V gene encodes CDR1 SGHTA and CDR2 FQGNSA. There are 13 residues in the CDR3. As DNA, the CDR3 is TGTGCCAGCAGCTTAGCGTATTCAGATACGCAGTATTTT. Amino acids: CASSLAYSDTQYF.

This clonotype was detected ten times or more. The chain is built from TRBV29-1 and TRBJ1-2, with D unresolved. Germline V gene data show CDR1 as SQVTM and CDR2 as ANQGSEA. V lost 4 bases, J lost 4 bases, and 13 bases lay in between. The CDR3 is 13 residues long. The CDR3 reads CSVADEYRYGYTF. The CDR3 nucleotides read TGCAGCGTTGCAGACGAGTATCGCTATGGCTACACCTTC.